These 2 T cell receptor beta chains share one sample of origin, sequenced in a study of beta chain features in type 1 diabetes. Of the isolated RNA, all was reverse transcribed, and so the sequenced material was expressed TCRB transcripts. Here immunoSEQ multiplex PCR was the method, and the copy in TCRdb shows in-frame clones only, minus some. The repertoire includes approximately 160,000 clones, over 7.5% of them detected once, and 0.65% sits in the top ten. Sequenced input: central memory CD4+ T cells from blood. The receptor source for this set is a man younger than 35 in good health.

There are a few counts of this clone. The chain is built from TRBV4-1 and TRBJ1-5; no clear D. Germline lookup yields CDR1 MGHRA and CDR2 YSYEKL. Between the trimmed V and J ends, which lost 3 bases and 3 bases, there was a span of 6 bases. The CDR3 length is 13 residues. This chain's CDR3 is CASSQGPNQPQHF. For the CDR3, the DNA is TGCGCCAGCAGCCAGGGCCCCAATCAGCCCCAGCATTTT.

This clone was seen a handful of times. The rearrangement uses TRBV25-1 and TRBJ2-3; D is possibly TRBD2 (5 bases). Germline CDR1 is MGHDK and CDR2 is SYGVNS. V lost 5 bases, J lost 0 bases, and 15 bases lay in between. The CDR3 has 16 residues. The CDR3 loop is CASSRRGTSSTDTQYF. CDR3 coding DNA: TGTGCCAGCAGTCGACGGGGAACTTCTAGCACAGATACGCAGTATTTT.